This T cell receptor beta chain was documented in a study of blood T cell repertoires in COVID-19. About the study: Material from acute and convalescent COVID-19 was sourced from the United States, Italy and Spain. Nucleic acid was either cDNA or gDNA, and it came from T cells, B-cell-depleted T cells, or PBMCs.

The CDR3 loop spans 17 amino acids. Trimming removed 3 bases from V and 4 bases from J, with 19 bases in between. Germline V gene lookup returns CDR1 MGHRA and CDR2 YSYEKL. Generated by immunoSEQ multiplex PCR, the TCRdb table keeps only in-frame clones and is missing some. The table shows hundreds of thousands of clones, with about nine tenths occurring only once. This sequence was found in a woman aged 30 to 39 with active or convalescent COVID-19. The J gene is TRBJ2-1, the V gene TRBV4-1; D is possibly TRBD2 (6 bases). Sequenced material: peripheral blood. This chain's CDR3 is CASSHIPSGLLYNEQFF. The CDR3 nucleotides are TGCGCCAGCAGCCATATCCCCAGCGGGCTATTATACAATGAGCAGTTCTTC.